This T cell receptor (beta chain) is drawn from a study of blood T cell repertoires in COVID-19. Study-level background: COVID-19 samples from acute and convalescent phases originated in the United States, Italy and Spain. T cells, B-cell-depleted T cells, or PBMCs provided the cDNA or gDNA that served as material.

This clone was picked up one time. Per the original data handling: Estimation of nucleated cell counts relied on the amplification of reference gene primers. Sequencing was performed with immunoSEQ multiplex PCR; in TCRdb, only in-frame clones are kept and a portion is missing. Clonal size and the V and J genes are those of that table, whereas D and trimming came from the DNA. In the table there are more than 100,000 clones, 75% to 90% of which are singletons. The clonotype was recovered from a middle-aged man with active COVID-19. Sequencing used peripheral blood.

The CDR3 sequence: CASSLDRDQTQYF. CDR3 nucleotides: TGTGCCAGCTCACTCGACAGGGACCAGACCCAGTACTTC. J is TRBJ2-5 and V is TRBV18; 7 nucleotides match TRBD1. With V trimmed by 4 bases and J by 6 bases, 5 bases remained unmatched. This CDR3 has 13 amino acids. Germline-derived CDR1 and CDR2 are KGHSH and LQKENI.